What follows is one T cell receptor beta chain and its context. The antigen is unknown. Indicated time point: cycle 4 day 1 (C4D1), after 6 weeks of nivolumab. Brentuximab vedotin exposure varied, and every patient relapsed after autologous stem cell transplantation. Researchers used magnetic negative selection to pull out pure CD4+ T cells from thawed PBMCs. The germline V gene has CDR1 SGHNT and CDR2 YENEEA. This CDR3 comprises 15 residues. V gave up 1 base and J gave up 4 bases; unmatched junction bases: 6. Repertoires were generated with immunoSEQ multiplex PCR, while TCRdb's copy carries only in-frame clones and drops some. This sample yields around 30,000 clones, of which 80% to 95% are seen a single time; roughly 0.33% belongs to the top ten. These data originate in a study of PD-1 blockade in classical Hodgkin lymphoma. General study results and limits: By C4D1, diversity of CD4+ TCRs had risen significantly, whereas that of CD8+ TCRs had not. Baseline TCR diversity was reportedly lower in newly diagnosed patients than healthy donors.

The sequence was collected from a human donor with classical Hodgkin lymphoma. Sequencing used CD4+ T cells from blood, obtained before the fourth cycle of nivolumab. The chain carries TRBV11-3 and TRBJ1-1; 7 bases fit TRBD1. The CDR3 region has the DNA TGTGCCAGCAGCTTAGCCGGGACAGAGGGCACTGAAGCTTTCTTT. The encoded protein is CASSLAGTEGTEAFF.